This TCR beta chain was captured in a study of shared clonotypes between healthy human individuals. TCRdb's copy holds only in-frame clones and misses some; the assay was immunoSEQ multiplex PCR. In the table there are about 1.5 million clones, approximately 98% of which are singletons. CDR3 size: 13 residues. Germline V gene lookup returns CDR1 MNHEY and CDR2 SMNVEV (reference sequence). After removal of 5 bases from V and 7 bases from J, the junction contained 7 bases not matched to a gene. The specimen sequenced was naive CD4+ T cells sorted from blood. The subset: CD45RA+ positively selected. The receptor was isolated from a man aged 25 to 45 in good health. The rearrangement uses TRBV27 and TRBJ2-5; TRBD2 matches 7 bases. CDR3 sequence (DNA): TGTGCCAGCAGTCGAACTAGCGAAGGGACCCAGTACTTC. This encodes CASSRTSEGTQYF.